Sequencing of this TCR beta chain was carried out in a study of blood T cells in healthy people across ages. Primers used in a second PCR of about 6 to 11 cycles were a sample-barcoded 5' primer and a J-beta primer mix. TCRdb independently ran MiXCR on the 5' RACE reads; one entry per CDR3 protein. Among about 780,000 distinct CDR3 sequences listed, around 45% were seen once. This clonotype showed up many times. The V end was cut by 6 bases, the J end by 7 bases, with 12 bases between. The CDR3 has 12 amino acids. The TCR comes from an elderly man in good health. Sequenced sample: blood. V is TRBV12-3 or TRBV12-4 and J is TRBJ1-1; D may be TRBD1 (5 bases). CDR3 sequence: CASSLGGIEAFF. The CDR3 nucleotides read TGTGCCAGCAGCCTTGGGGGAATTGAAGCTTTCTTT.